What follows is one TCR beta chain and its context. Its antigen is currently unknown. The data derive from a study of cytomegalovirus exposure and HLA in healthy donors. Study overall: Later analysis reported that the approximately 120 validation repertoires shared the platform of the approximately 670 first-cohort repertoires. General study results and limits: As was reported, the classifier diagnosed cytomegalovirus status with high specificity and sensitivity. Confirmation in vitro established that a few CMV-associated chains were specific for CMV antigens. The TCR clusters that emerged in the first cohort tended, a later analysis found, to co-occur in the 120 or so validation repertoires.

Trimming stripped 8 bases from V and 2 bases from J, with 12 bases between. This CDR3 is 13 amino acids long. The germline V gene encodes CDR1 SNHLY and CDR2 FYNNEI. Here immunoSEQ multiplex PCR was the method, and the copy in TCRdb shows in-frame clones only, minus some. The data contain around 190,000 clones, about 81% of them singletons. The clonotype originates from a woman aged 25 to 39 in good health and CMV-seronegative. The sample taken for sequencing was PBMCs. The gene calls are TRBV2 and TRBJ2-5, with a possible D match to TRBD2 (6 bases). CDR3 residues: CASETSLQETQYF. Here the CDR3 DNA reads TGTGCCAGCGAGACTAGTTTACAAGAGACCCAGTACTTC. Full variable domain (rest looked up from reference TRBV2 and TRBJ2-5): EPEVTQTPSHQVTQMGQEVILRCVPISNHLYFYWYRQILGQKVEFLVSFYNNEISEKSEIFDDQFSVERPDGSNFTLKIRSTKLEDSAMYFCASETSLQETQYFGPGTRLLVL.